Reported below is one T cell receptor (beta chain). Antigen: not known. These data are taken from a study of T cells after yellow fever vaccination. Study-level points and caveats: The secondary T-cell response peaked on day 5, not day 15, but was weaker.

J gave up 0 bases and V 6 bases, and 9 bases lay outside the gene matches. CDR1 is LNHDA, CDR2 SQIVND, per germline (reference sequence). This CDR3 has 17 amino acids. MiXCR was run by TCRdb on the 5' RACE reads, yielding one entry per CDR3 protein. The data contain over 300,000 distinct CDR3 sequences, about 4% of them seen just once; the ten biggest clones take up approximately 25%. The rearrangement links TRBV19 to TRBJ1-4; 8 positions agree with TRBD1. Material: PBMCs, obtained 5 days after the yellow fever booster vaccination. The TCR comes from a man younger than 35 who received the YFV17D yellow fever vaccine. The CDR3 region is CASSLPGQATTNEKLFF. The CDR3 DNA reads as TGTGCCAGTAGCCTCCCGGGACAGGCGACAACTAATGAAAAACTGTTTTTT.